The T cell receptor beta chain described here comes from a study of T cells in Graves' hyperthyroidism and ophthalmopathy. This CDR3 region has 13 residues. Per germline, CDR1 SNHLY and CDR2 FYNNEI. Regions amplified from RNA transcripts were the TCR beta CDR3 regions. The TCR CDR3 was amplified in a first-round RT-PCR using the HTBI primer set. TCRdb fed the multiplex PCR reads into MiXCR, producing one record per CDR3 protein. The sample contains approximately 520,000 distinct CDR3 sequences, around 22% of which appear only once. A Clinical Activity Score of at least 3, a NOSPECS grade of at least 4 and a duration under 3 months were recorded in the ophthalmopathy patients. Worth noting for this clonotype: The junction departs from germline at one end; a sequencing error may be responsible.

This clonotype originated in a woman aged 25 to 39 with Graves' ophthalmopathy. Sequencing was carried out using blood. The chain employs TRBV2 and TRBJ1-1; 7 nucleotides line up with TRBD1. The CDR3 DNA reads TGTGCTAGCAGTGAGGCGGGACAGTCTGAAGCTTTCTTT. Translating it yields CASSEAGQSEAFF.